This T cell receptor beta chain was retrieved from a study of regulatory T cells in long-lasting Graves disease. General observations from the study: Owing to a sample size that was small, accuracy may have been reduced. Newly diagnosed patients shared approximately 1,000 public clonotypes; persistent patients shared about 2,500.

This clonotype was recorded many times. Its antigen is unidentified. The time point here: newly diagnosed GD, antithyroid drugs for less than 3 months. PBMC-extracted RNA yielded the TCR library. The patients included were those that came from an endocrinology department in Xi'an, China. Researchers made TCR beta libraries by using iRepertoire HTBI primers and running Arm-PCR on CDR3 regions. TCRdb reprocessed the multiplex PCR reads via MiXCR and lists one record per CDR3 protein. Of around 420,000 distinct CDR3 sequences in the sample, roughly 15% were seen once. Germline V lookup: CDR1 SGHTA, CDR2 FQGNSA. Trimming took off 2 bases at V and 5 bases at J, with 10 bases between the two ends. This CDR3 has 13 residues.

This sample comprised peripheral blood mononuclear cells (PBMCs), obtained at new diagnosis, from a patient treated with antithyroid drugs. The source of this sequence is a female donor with Graves disease. V gene TRBV7-2 combines with J gene TRBJ2-7, with D perhaps assigned TRBD1 or TRBD2 (6 bases each). CDR3 coding DNA: TGTGCCAGCAGCTTACGGGGGCGCGACGAGCAGTACTTC. Translating gives CASSLRGRDEQYF.